This T cell receptor (beta chain) derives from a study of identical twins. TCRdb processed the 5' RACE reads anew with MiXCR; each CDR3 protein has one entry. The top ten clones hold 1.5% to 2% of a sample with under 1 million distinct CDR3 sequences, 9% to 15% of them seen once. Germline values: CDR1 SGHRS, CDR2 YFSETQ. The ends were cut back, 4 bases at V and 5 bases at J, with 16 bases in the middle. CDR3 length: 14 residues. The sample was also reused in another study, on yellow fever vaccine responses in identical twins.

The chain carries TRBV5-1 and TRBJ2-7; D gene ambiguous. The sample comprised PBMCs. This receptor was taken from a woman aged 18-29 years in good health. CDR3 residues: CASSPIPGSHEQYF. For the CDR3, the DNA is TGCGCCAGCAGCCCTATACCCGGAAGCCACGAGCAGTACTTC.